The following is a T cell receptor (beta chain) sequence with its context. This entry comes from a study of blood T cell repertoires in COVID-19. In the source study's methods: Reference gene primer amplification gave estimated nucleated cell counts. The method was immunoSEQ multiplex PCR; TCRdb's version includes in-frame clones alone and lacks a portion of them. V, J and clone size are taken as reported in that table, and D and trimming were inferred from the DNA itself. The data show 35,000 to 55,000 clones, around 89% seen once. Sample: peripheral blood. The TCR was taken from a man between 45 and 60 years old with active COVID-19.

As DNA, the CDR3 is TGCGCCAGCAGCTTAAGGACAGGCTTATCCAATTCACCCCTCCACTTT. Its translation is CASSLRTGLSNSPLHF. The rearrangement links TRBV5-1 to TRBJ1-6; TRBD1 agrees at 7 bases. This CDR3 contains 16 residues. Germline lookup yields CDR1 SGHRS and CDR2 YFSETQ. V was pared by 2 bases and J by 7 bases, with 9 bases of the junction left unmatched.